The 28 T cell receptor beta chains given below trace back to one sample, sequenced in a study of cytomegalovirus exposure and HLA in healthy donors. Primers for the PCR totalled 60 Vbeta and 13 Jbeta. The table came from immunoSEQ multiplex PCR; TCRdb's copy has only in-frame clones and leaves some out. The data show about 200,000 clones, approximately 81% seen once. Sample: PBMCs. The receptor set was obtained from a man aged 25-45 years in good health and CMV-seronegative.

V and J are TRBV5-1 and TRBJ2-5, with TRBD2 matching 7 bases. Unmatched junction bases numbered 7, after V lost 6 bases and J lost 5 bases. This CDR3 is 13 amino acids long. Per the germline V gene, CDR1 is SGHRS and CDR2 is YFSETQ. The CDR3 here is CASTFGGSETQYF. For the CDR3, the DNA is TGCGCCAGCACCTTCGGGGGGTCGGAGACCCAGTACTTC.

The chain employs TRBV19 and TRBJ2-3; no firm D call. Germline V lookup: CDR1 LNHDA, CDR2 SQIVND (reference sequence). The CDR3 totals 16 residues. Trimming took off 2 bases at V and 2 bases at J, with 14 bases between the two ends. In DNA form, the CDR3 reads TGTGCCAGTAGTATATCCGCGGCCTTTTACACAGATACGCAGTATTTT. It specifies CASSISAAFYTDTQYF.

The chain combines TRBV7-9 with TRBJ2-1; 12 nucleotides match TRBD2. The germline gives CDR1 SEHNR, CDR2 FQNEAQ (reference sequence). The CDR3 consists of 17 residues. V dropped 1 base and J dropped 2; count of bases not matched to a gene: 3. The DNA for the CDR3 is TGTGCCAGCAGCTTAGGGAGACTAGCGGGGGCCTACAATGAGCAGTTCTTC. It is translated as CASSLGRLAGAYNEQFF.

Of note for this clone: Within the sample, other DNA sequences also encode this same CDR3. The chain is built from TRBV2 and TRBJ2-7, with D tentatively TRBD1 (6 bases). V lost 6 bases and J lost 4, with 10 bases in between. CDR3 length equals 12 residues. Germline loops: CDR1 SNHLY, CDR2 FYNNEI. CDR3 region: CASSAQGYEQYF. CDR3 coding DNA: TGTGCCAGCAGCGCCCAGGGGTACGAGCAGTACTTC.

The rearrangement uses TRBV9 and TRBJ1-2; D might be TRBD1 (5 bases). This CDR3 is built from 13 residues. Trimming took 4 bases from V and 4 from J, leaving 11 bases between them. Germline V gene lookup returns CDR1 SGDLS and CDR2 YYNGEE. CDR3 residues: CASSRGTVYGYTF. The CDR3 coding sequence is TGTGCCAGCAGCCGCGGGACGGTCTATGGCTACACCTTC.

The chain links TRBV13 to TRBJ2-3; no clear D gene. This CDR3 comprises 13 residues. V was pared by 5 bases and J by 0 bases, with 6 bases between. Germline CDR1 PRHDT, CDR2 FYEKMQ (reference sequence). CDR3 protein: CASSPTSTDTQYF. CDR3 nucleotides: TGTGCCAGCAGCCCAACTAGCACAGATACGCAGTATTTT.

The CDR3 loop is CASSPTNTEEAFF. CDR3 sequence (DNA): TGTGCCAGCAGCCCGACTAACACAGAGGAAGCTTTCTTT. This chain uses TRBV28 with TRBJ1-1; D is uncertain. V lost 6 bases and J 8 bases, leaving 16 bases between the germline ends. From germline, CDR1 is MDHEN and CDR2 SYDVKM. The CDR3 runs to 13 residues.

Here the CDR3 DNA reads TGTGCCAGCAGTGATGGAACCCTAGCGTTGGGTGGAGAGACCCAGTACTTC. Translating gives CASSDGTLALGGETQYF. V usage is TRBV6-1 and J usage is TRBJ2-5, with D tentatively TRBD2 (6 bases). The CDR3 contains 17 residues. Between the trimmed V and J ends, which lost 3 bases and 4 bases, there was a span of 21 bases. Per germline, CDR1 MNHNS and CDR2 SASEGT.

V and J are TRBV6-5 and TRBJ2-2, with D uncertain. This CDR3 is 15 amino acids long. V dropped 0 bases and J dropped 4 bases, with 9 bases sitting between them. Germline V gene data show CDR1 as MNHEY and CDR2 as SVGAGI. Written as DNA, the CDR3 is TGTGCCAGCAGTTACTCGAAAAGGAGCACCGGGGAGCTGTTTTTT. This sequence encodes CASSYSKRSTGELFF.

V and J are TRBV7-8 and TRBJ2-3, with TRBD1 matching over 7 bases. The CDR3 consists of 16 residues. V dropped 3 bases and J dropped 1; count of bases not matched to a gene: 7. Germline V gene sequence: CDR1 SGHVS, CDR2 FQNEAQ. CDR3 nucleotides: TGTGCCAGCAGCTTTCGACAGGGCCAGGGCACAGATACGCAGTATTTT. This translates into CASSFRQGQGTDTQYF. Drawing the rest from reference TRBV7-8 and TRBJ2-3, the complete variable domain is GAGVSQSPRYKVAKRGQDVALRCDPISGHVSLFWYQQALGQGPEFLTYFQNEAQLDKSGLPSDRFFAERPEGSVSTLKIQRTQQEDSAVYLCASSFRQGQGTDTQYFGPGTRLTVL.

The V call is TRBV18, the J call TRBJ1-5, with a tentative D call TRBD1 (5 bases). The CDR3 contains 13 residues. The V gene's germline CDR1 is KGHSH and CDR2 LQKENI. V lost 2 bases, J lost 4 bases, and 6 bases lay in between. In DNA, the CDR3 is TGTGCCAGCTCACCAAAGGGGAATCAGCCCCAGCATTTT. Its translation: CASSPKGNQPQHF.

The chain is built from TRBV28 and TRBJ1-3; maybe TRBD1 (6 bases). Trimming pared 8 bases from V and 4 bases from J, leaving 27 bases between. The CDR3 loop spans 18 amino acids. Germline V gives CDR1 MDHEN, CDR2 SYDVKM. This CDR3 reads CASWGRVPEAGSGNTIYF. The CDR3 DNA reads TGTGCCAGCTGGGGGCGGGTCCCCGAGGCAGGGAGCGGAAACACCATATATTTT.

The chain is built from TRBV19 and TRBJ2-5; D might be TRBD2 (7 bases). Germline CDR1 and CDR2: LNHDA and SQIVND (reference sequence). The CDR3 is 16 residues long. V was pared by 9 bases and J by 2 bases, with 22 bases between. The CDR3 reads CASGPRGRAWQETQYF. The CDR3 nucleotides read TGTGCCAGCGGCCCAAGGGGGAGGGCTTGGCAAGAGACCCAGTACTTC.

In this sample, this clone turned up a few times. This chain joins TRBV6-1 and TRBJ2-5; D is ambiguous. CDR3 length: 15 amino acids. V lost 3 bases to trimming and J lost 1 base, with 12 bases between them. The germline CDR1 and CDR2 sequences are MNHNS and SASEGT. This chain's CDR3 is CASSETIQSQETQYF. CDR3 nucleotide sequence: TGTGCCAGCAGTGAGACAATTCAAAGCCAAGAGACCCAGTACTTC.

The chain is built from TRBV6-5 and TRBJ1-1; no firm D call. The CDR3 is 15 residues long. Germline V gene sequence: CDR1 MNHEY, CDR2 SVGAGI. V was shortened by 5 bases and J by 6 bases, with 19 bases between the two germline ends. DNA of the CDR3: TGTGCCAGCAGTCCCTCCACTGAGGGCTGGGCTGAAGCTTTCTTT. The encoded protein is CASSPSTEGWAEAFF.

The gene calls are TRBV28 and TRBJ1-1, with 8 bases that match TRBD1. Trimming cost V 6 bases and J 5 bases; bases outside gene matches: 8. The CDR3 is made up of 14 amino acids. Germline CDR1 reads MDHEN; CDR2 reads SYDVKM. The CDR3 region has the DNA TGTGCCAGCAGCAAGGACAGGGTGGGTACTGAAGCTTTCTTT. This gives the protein CASSKDRVGTEAFF.

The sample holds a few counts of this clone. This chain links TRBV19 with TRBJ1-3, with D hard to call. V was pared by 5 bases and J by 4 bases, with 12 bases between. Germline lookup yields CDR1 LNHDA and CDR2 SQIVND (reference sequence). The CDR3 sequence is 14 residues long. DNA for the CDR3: TGTGCCAGTAGTTTTCTCCGGGAGGGAAACACCATATATTTT. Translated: CASSFLREGNTIYF.

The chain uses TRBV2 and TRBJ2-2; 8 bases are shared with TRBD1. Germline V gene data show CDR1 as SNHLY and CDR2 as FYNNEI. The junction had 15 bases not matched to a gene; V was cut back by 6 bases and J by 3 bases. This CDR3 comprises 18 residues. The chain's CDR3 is CASRGLGQGLAYTGELFF. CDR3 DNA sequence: TGTGCCAGCAGGGGACTTGGACAGGGCCTTGCCTACACCGGGGAGCTGTTTTTT.

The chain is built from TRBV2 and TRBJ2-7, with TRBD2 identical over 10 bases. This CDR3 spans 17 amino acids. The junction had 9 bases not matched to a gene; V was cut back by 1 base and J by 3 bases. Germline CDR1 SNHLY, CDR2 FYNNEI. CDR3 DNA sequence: TGTGCCAGCAGTGAAGTAGGGCTAGCGGGGGCTTTCTACGAGCAGTACTTC. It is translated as CASSEVGLAGAFYEQYF.

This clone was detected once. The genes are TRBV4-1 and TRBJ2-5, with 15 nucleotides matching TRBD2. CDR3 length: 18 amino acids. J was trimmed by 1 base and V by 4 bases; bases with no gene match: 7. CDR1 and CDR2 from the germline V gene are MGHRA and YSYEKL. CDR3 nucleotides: TGCGCCAGCAGCCCGTCCGGGACTAGCGGGGGGCCCCAAGAGACCCAGTACTTC. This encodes CASSPSGTSGGPQETQYF.

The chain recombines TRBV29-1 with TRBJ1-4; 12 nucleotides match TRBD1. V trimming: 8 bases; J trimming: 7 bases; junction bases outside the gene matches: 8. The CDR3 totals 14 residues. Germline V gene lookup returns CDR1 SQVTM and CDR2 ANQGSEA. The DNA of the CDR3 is TGCAGCCCGGGACAGGGGGCGAGAGGTGAAAAACTGTTTTTT. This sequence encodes CSPGQGARGEKLFF.

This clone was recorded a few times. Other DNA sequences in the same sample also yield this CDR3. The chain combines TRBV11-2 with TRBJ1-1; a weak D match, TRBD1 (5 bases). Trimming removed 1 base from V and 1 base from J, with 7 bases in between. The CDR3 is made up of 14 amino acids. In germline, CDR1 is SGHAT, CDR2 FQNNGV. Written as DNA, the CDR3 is TGTGCCAGCAGCTTAGTGGGGGGGAACACTGAAGCTTTCTTT. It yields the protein CASSLVGGNTEAFF.

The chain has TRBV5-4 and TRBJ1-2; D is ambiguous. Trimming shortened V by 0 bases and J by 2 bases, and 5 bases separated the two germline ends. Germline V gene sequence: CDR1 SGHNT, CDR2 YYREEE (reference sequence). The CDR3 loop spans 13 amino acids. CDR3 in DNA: TGTGCCAGCAGCTTGGGAGGGAACTATGGCTACACCTTC. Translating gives CASSLGGNYGYTF.

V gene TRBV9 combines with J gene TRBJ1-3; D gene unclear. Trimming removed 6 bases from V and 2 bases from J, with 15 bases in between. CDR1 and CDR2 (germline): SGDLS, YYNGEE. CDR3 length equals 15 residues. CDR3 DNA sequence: TGTGCCAGCAACCGAAGGCAGGCCACTGGAAACACCATATATTTT. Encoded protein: CASNRRQATGNTIYF.

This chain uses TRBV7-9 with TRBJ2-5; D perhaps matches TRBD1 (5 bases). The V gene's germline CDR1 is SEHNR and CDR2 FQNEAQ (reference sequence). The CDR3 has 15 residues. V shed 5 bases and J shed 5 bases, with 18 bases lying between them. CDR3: CASSPKVRVGETQYF. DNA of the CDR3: TGTGCCAGCAGCCCCAAGGTCAGGGTCGGCGAGACCCAGTACTTC.

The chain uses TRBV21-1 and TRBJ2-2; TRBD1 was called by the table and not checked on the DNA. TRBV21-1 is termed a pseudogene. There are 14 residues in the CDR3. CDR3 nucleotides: TGTGCCAGCAGCAAAATTCAGGGGGCGGGGGAGCTGTTTTTT. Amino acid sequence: CASSKIQGAGELFF.

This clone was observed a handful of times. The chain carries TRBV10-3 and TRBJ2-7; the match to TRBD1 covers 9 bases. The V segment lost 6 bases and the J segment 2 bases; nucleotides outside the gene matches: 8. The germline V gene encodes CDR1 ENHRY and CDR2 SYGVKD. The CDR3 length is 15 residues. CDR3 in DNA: TGTGCCATCAGACTACAGGGGGCGTCACCCTACGAGCAGTACTTC. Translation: CAIRLQGASPYEQYF.

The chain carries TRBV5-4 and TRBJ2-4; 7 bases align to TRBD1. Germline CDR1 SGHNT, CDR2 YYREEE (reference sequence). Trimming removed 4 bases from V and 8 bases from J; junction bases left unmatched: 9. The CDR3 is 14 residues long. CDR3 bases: TGTGCCAGCAGCCCCGATGACAGGGCCCACATTCAGTACTTC. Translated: CASSPDDRAHIQYF.